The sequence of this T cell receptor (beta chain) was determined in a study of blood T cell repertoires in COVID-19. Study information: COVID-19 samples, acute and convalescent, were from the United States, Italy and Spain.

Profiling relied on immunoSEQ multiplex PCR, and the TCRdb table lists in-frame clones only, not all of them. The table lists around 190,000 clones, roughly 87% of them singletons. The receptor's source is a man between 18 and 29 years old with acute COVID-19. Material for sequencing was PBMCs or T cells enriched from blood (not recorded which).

The CDR3 sequence: CASSHPGQGSYEQYF. The CDR3 region has the DNA TGTGCCAGCAGCCACCCGGGACAGGGCTCCTACGAGCAGTACTTC. This chain links TRBV7-6 with TRBJ2-7; 9 bases line up with TRBD1. J lost 0 bases, V lost 5 bases, and 5 bases had no gene match. Germline V gene sequence: CDR1 SGHVS, CDR2 FNYEAQ. The CDR3 extends over 15 amino acids.